This T cell receptor (beta chain) was documented in a study of radiotherapy plus CTLA-4 blockade in lung cancer. General observations from the study: Clones of tumor-derived TCRs expanded in blood after radiotherapy plus ipilimumab.

Some clones are missing from TCRdb's copy, which holds only in-frame ones; the method was immunoSEQ multiplex PCR. The sample holds roughly 100,000 clones, 82% seen once. Notes on this clone: Its cognate antigen is unknown.

Those with chemo-refractory metastatic non-small-cell lung cancer were treated with focal radiation combined with CTLA-4 blockade using ipilimumab. CDR1 is MNHEY and CDR2 is SVGAGI in the germline V gene. The CDR3 has 13 amino acids. The V segment lost 6 bases and the J segment 7 bases; nucleotides outside the gene matches: 4. The origin of this receptor is a human donor with non-small cell lung cancer who had a partial response to radiotherapy plus ipilimumab. Sequencing was performed on peripheral blood, taken from a patient treated with radiotherapy plus ipilimumab. V is TRBV6-5 and J is TRBJ1-3; 9 positions match TRBD1. CDR3 DNA sequence: TGTGCCAGCAGCGACAGGGGGACGAACACCATATATTTT. It is translated as CASSDRGTNTIYF.